The count of the clone carrying this TCR beta chain is one. Its antigen remains unknown. The data stem from a study of T cell responses to AZD1222 COVID-19 vaccine. For the study at large: Doses given second, at about 4 or about 12 weeks, were pooled.

Sequencing was performed with immunoSEQ multiplex PCR; in TCRdb, only in-frame clones are kept and a portion is missing. Of 130,000 to 150,000 clones in the sample, about 93% are singletons; the top ten hold 1.5% to 2%. Study-wide results and caveats: Spike regions recognized by vaccine-associated CD4 TCRs spanned the protein, led by 160-218 and 743-854. Reportedly, nearly half of unique spike TCRs recognized epitopes outside B.1.351/B.1.1.7 mutations.

The germline CDR1 and CDR2 sequences are MNHNY and SVGAGI (reference sequence). V lost 6 bases, J lost 4 bases, and 12 bases lay in between. The CDR3 contains 13 residues. This sequence originates from an adult in good health. The sample consisted of peripheral blood, taken on day 0 of AZD1222 vaccination. The rearrangement uses TRBV6-6 and TRBJ1-2; D not certain. For the CDR3, the DNA is TGTGCCAGCAGCCCGGGTTCTACCTATGGCTACACCTTC. It translates to CASSPGSTYGYTF.